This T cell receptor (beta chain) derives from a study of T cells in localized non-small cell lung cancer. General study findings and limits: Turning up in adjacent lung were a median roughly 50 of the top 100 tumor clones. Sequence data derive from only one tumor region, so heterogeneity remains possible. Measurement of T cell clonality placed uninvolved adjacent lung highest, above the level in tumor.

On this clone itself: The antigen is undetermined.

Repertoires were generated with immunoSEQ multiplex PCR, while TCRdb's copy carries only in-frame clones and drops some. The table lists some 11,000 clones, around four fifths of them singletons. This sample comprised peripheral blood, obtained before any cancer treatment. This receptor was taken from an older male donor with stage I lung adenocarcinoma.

The CDR3 nucleotides are TGCGCCAGCAGCCCGAGGACAGGGGGCTACGAGCAGTACTTC. It translates to CASSPRTGGYEQYF. The chain has TRBV5-1 and TRBJ2-7; the match to TRBD1 covers 10 bases. V shed 4 bases, J shed 3 bases, and the junction held 4 bases outside the gene matches. This CDR3 region has 14 residues. Germline assignment: CDR1 SGHRS and CDR2 YFSETQ. Supplemented by reference TRBV5-1 and TRBJ2-7, the full variable domain reads KAGVTQTPRYLIKTRGQQVTLSCSPISGHRSVSWYQQTPGQGLQFLFEYFSETQRNKGNFPGRFSGRQFSNSRSEMNVSTLELGDSALYLCASSPRTGGYEQYFGPGTRLTVT.